What follows are 32 T cell receptor beta chains derived from one specimen sequenced in a study of T cell repertoires in aging, cancer and after chemotherapy. Rearranged V-D-J TRB sequences were amplified with a mixed TRB-A/B primer pool. MiXCR, applied by TCRdb to the multiplex PCR reads, yields one record per CDR3 protein. In the table there are around 12,000 distinct CDR3 sequences, 35% to 40% of which are singletons. Amplification of TCR beta used genomic DNA extracted from peripheral blood. The sample consisted of blood. The receptors shown here come from a human donor in good health. The donor label of this sample is uncertain.

This clonotype was observed a few times. The genes are TRBV19 and TRBJ2-6; maybe TRBD2 (5 bases). There are 16 residues in the CDR3. The V gene's germline CDR1 is LNHDA and CDR2 SQIVND (reference sequence). V was trimmed by 1 base and J by 0 bases, leaving 7 bases between them. CDR3 loop: CASSIGRGSGANVLTF. CDR3 DNA sequence: TGTGCCAGTAGTATAGGACGGGGCTCTGGGGCCAACGTCCTGACTTTC.

This clonotype was counted a single time. The rearrangement uses TRBV12-3 or TRBV12-4 and TRBJ1-2; no clear D gene. This CDR3 comprises 12 residues. V was trimmed by 3 bases and J by 6 bases, leaving 8 bases between them. The CDR3 here is CASSLDGNGYTF. The CDR3 DNA is TGTGCCAGCAGTTTGGATGGTAATGGCTACACCTTC.

Judged by abundance, this clonotype is medium-sized. J is TRBJ2-6 and V is TRBV11-3; unclear D gene. Trimming took off 1 base at V and 0 bases at J, with 10 bases between the two ends. Per the germline V gene, CDR1 is SGHNT and CDR2 is YENEEA. This CDR3 comprises 17 residues. The CDR3 coding sequence is TGTGCCAGCAGCTTAGTTCGGTCGAGCTCTGGGGCCAACGTCCTGACTTTC. Translating gives CASSLVRSSSGANVLTF.

This clonotype was recorded a few times. The chain employs TRBV12-3 or TRBV12-4 and TRBJ2-5; a weak D match, TRBD1 (5 bases). With 6 bases removed from V and 5 bases from J, the gap between germline ends came to 13 bases. The length of the CDR3 is 13 residues. The CDR3 loop is CASSRTRWETQYF. CDR3 bases: TGTGCCAGCAGCCGGACACGATGGGAGACCCAGTACTTC.

This clonotype showed up just once. An end of the junction differs from the germline gene, which may be a read error. The gene calls are TRBV5-6 and TRBJ1-1, with D hard to call. The CDR3 covers 12 residues. The germline gives CDR1 SGHDT, CDR2 YYEEEE. CDR3 nucleotide sequence: TGCGCCAGCAGTCAGACAAACACTGAAGCTTTCTTT. Translation: CASSQTNTEAFF.

The chain employs TRBV30 and TRBJ1-2, with D hard to call. This CDR3 has 13 amino acids. V was trimmed by 2 bases and J by 4 bases, leaving 11 bases between them. From germline, CDR1 is GTSNPN and CDR2 SVGIG (reference sequence). CDR3 coding DNA: TGTGCCTGGAGTCTCCCGGCCGTCTATGGCTACACCTTC. This gives the protein CAWSLPAVYGYTF.

The chain employs TRBV5-3 and TRBJ2-3; TRBD2 matches at 12 bases. TRBV5-3 is filed as an ORF, its function uncertain. Trimming took 1 base from V and 0 from J; bases not matched to a gene: 6. The CDR3 runs to 18 residues. CDR3 loop: CARSLPSGGGDSTDTQYF. The CDR3 bases are TGTGCCAGAAGCTTGCCTAGCGGGGGGGGGGATAGCACAGATACGCAGTATTTT.

V usage is TRBV29-1 and J usage is TRBJ1-1; the D gene is possibly TRBD1 (5 bases). V was trimmed by 8 bases and J by 6 bases, leaving 22 bases between them. Germline-derived CDR1 and CDR2 are SQVTM and ANQGSEA. This CDR3 contains 14 residues. CDR3 protein: CSFWSRALGAEAFF. CDR3 coding DNA: TGCAGCTTCTGGTCGAGGGCCCTAGGGGCTGAAGCTTTCTTT. The full variable domain, rest sourced from reference TRBV29-1 and TRBJ1-1, is SAVISQKPSRDICQRGTSLTIQCQVDSQVTMMFWYRQQPGQSLTLIATANQGSEATYESGFVIDKFPISRPNLTFSTLTVSNMSPEDSSIYLCSFWSRALGAEAFFGQGTRLTVV.

The chain combines TRBV6-5 with TRBJ2-7, with 9 bases lining up with TRBD2. The CDR3 has 15 amino acids. V shed 3 bases, J shed 2 bases, and the junction held 5 bases outside the gene matches. Per germline, CDR1 MNHEY and CDR2 SVGAGI. This CDR3 is CASSYGTSCTYEQYF. CDR3 sequence (DNA): TGTGCCAGCAGTTATGGGACTAGCTGTACCTACGAGCAGTACTTC.

The chain is built from TRBV30 and TRBJ1-1; D is ambiguous. V was clipped by 1 base and J by 8 bases, with 11 bases between them. This CDR3 comprises 12 residues. Germline lookup yields CDR1 GTSNPN and CDR2 SVGIG (reference sequence). The DNA of the CDR3 is TGTGCCTGGAGTGACGTAGGAATAGAAGCTTTCTTT. Its translation is CAWSDVGIEAFF.

This clonotype was detected only a few times. V is TRBV6-1 and J is TRBJ2-6; a possible D gene is TRBD1 (6 bases). Germline V gene lookup returns CDR1 MNHNS and CDR2 SASEGT. Deletions cut 4 bases from V and 1 base from J, with 8 bases between. CDR3 length: 15 residues. CDR3 DNA sequence: TGTGCCAGCAGTGGACAGGAGTCTGGGGCCAACGTCCTGACTTTC. Translated: CASSGQESGANVLTF.

The CDR3 spells CASINSWYYNEQFF. Written as DNA, the CDR3 is TGTGCCAGCATAAACAGCTGGTACTACAATGAGCAGTTCTTC. This chain connects TRBV6-1 to TRBJ2-1; no clear D gene. The V end lost 7 bases, the J end lost 3 bases, and 13 bases lay between the germline ends. CDR3 length: 14 amino acids. The germline V gene encodes CDR1 MNHNS and CDR2 SASEGT.

This rearrangement joins TRBV5-4 to TRBJ2-7, with TRBD1 matching 7 bases. Germline V lookup: CDR1 SGHNT, CDR2 YYREEE (reference sequence). V trimming: 9 bases; J trimming: 0 bases; junction bases outside the gene matches: 6. The CDR3 spans 13 residues. CDR3 coding DNA: TGTGCCACTTCCGGGACAGCCTCCTACGAGCAGTACTTC. Residues: CATSGTASYEQYF.

By share, this clonotype ranks as medium-sized. The rearrangement joins TRBV19 to TRBJ2-3; 8 nucleotides agree with TRBD2. This CDR3 has 15 amino acids. Germline CDR1 reads LNHDA; CDR2 reads SQIVND (reference sequence). V lost 6 bases to trimming and J lost 0 bases; unmatched junction nucleotides: 5. The CDR3 DNA is TGTGCCAGTAGGAAAGCGGGGGTCAGCACAGATACGCAGTATTTT. Amino acids: CASRKAGVSTDTQYF. Together with reference TRBV19 and TRBJ2-3, the CDR3 gives the full variable domain: DGGITQSPKYLFRKEGQNVTLSCEQNLNHDAMYWYRQDPGQGLRLIYYSQIVNDFQKGDIAEGYSVSREKKESFPLTVTSAQKNPTAFYLCASRKAGVSTDTQYFGPGTRLTVL.

This clonotype counts as medium-sized. This chain joins TRBV11-3 and TRBJ1-1; D is unclear. The CDR3 runs 13 residues. Trimming took off 4 bases at V and 4 bases at J, with 10 bases between the two ends. Germline values: CDR1 SGHNT, CDR2 YENEEA. CDR3 amino acids: CASSYYRSTEAFF. CDR3 nucleotides: TGTGCCAGCAGCTACTACCGGAGCACTGAAGCTTTCTTT.

V is TRBV18 and J is TRBJ1-6; 7 bases align to TRBD1. V lost 3 bases and J lost 7; bases outside the gene matches: 9. In germline, CDR1 is KGHSH, CDR2 LQKENI. The CDR3 runs to 16 residues. The CDR3 nucleotides read TGTGCCAGCTCACCCAGATGGGGAGGGGGCAATTCACCCCTCCACTTT. Translation gives CASSPRWGGGNSPLHF.

This clonotype was observed a few times. The chain uses TRBV10-3 and TRBJ2-3; either TRBD1 or TRBD2 may supply D (5 bases each). CDR1 and CDR2 from the germline V gene are ENHRY and SYGVKD. This CDR3 is 14 amino acids long. V gave up 6 bases and J gave up 3 bases, with 13 bases separating them. CDR3 loop: CAISRDPETDTQYF. CDR3 DNA sequence: TGTGCCATCAGCCGGGACCCGGAAACAGATACGCAGTATTTT.

This clonotype is medium-sized in the sample. This chain joins TRBV27 and TRBJ2-2; maybe TRBD2 (5 bases). Germline V gene sequence: CDR1 MNHEY, CDR2 SMNVEV (reference sequence). The germline V and J ends were trimmed by 2 bases and 7 bases, with 17 bases remaining between them. The CDR3 covers 16 residues. The CDR3 sequence: CASSLRASLGVGELFF. The CDR3 DNA reads TGTGCCAGCAGTTTACGTGCCAGTCTCGGGGTCGGGGAGCTGTTTTTT.

The chain carries TRBV24-1 and TRBJ2-7, with a tentative D call TRBD1 (6 bases). The CDR3 is 14 amino acids. Trimming took off 3 bases at V and 4 bases at J, with 12 bases between the two ends. From germline, CDR1 is KGHDR and CDR2 SFDVKD. The chain's CDR3 is CATSDPGQSYEQYF. The CDR3 DNA is TGTGCCACCAGTGATCCTGGACAGTCTTACGAGCAGTACTTC.

V is TRBV6-5 and J is TRBJ2-7; D uncertain. Per germline, CDR1 MNHEY and CDR2 SVGAGI. This CDR3 has 13 residues. V lost 5 bases and J 5 bases, leaving 13 bases between the germline ends. CDR3 sequence (DNA): TGTGCCAGCAGTCTCGGCCAGTTAAACGAGCAGTACTTC. Its protein is CASSLGQLNEQYF.

This clonotype has more than one count but fewer than ten. In nucleotides, the CDR3 is TGTGCCAGCAGTTACTCGGGCAGGGGGGTAGTGACCCAGTACTTC. It encodes CASSYSGRGVVTQYF. The chain employs TRBV6-5 and TRBJ2-5, with D possibly TRBD1 on 7 matching bases. The CDR3 runs to 15 residues. V gave up 0 bases and J gave up 7 bases, with 15 bases separating them. Germline V CDR1 and CDR2: MNHEY, SVGAGI.

Points on this clonotype: Germline and junction disagree at one end, which may indicate a read error. The chain joins TRBV7-6 to TRBJ2-1, with D tentatively TRBD2 (5 bases). There are 11 residues in the CDR3. The germline V gene encodes CDR1 SGHVS and CDR2 FNYEAQ. The CDR3 sequence: CDSYEGKEQFF. For the CDR3, the DNA is TGTGACAGCTATGAGGGAAAGGAGCAGTTCTTC. The variable domain in full, with the rest retrieved from reference TRBV7-6 and TRBJ2-1, is GAGVSQSPRYKVTKRGQDVALRCDPISGHVSLYWYRQALGQGPEFLTYFNYEAQQDKSGLPNDRFSAERPEGSISTLTIQRTEQRDSAMYRCDSYEGKEQFFGPGTRLTVL.

This clonotype was counted only a few times. The rearrangement uses TRBV19 and TRBJ2-2, with 10 bases identical to TRBD2. V was pared by 7 bases and J by 8 bases, with 10 bases of the junction left unmatched. Germline CDR1 and CDR2: LNHDA and SQIVND (reference sequence). This CDR3 region has 15 residues. CDR3 amino acids: CASNSGTSEIGELFF. For the CDR3, the DNA is TGTGCCAGTAATTCGGGGACTAGCGAAATTGGGGAGCTGTTTTTT.

The chain employs TRBV10-2 and TRBJ2-2; 7 bases line up with TRBD1. The ends lost 8 bases at V and 0 bases at J; junction bases unmatched: 3. This CDR3 is built from 14 residues. Germline CDR1 is WSHSY and CDR2 is SAAADI. The CDR3 DNA reads TGCGCCAGCCATGGGACAGCGAACACCGGGGAGCTGTTTTTT. Amino acid sequence: CASHGTANTGELFF.

The genes are TRBV10-3 and TRBJ2-7; D is unclear. V shed 2 bases and J shed 2 bases, with 7 bases lying between them. This CDR3 spans 13 amino acids. Germline V CDR1 and CDR2: ENHRY, SYGVKD. The DNA for the CDR3 is TGTGCCATCAGTGAGGTGAAGGCCTACGAGCAGTACTTC. Protein: CAISEVKAYEQYF.

This rearrangement joins TRBV30 to TRBJ2-5; no reliable D call. Per the germline V gene, CDR1 is GTSNPN and CDR2 is SVGIG (reference sequence). Trimming removed 4 bases at V and 2 bases at J, with 5 bases between. This CDR3 has 11 residues. The CDR3 DNA sequence: TGTGCCTGGAATCAGCAAGAGACCCAGTACTTC. As protein: CAWNQQETQYF.

A few counts support this clonotype. V usage is TRBV19 and J usage is TRBJ1-2; a weak D match, TRBD1 (6 bases). Germline V gene sequence: CDR1 LNHDA, CDR2 SQIVND (reference sequence). Trimming pared 3 bases from V and 8 bases from J, leaving 10 bases between. This CDR3 is 12 amino acids long. The DNA for the CDR3 is TGTGCCAGTAGTATGGGGGGGCAAGGCTACACCTTC. Protein product: CASSMGGQGYTF.

Points on this clonotype: A much larger clone differs by one base, so this may be a read error. Given the absence of the conserved phenylalanine or tryptophan at the CDR3 end, a read error is likely. The chain combines TRBV19 with TRBJ2-3; 9 bases fit TRBD2. CDR1 and CDR2 from the germline V gene are LNHDA and SQIVND (reference sequence). CDR3 length: 15 amino acids. V trimming: 3 bases; J trimming: 3 bases; junction bases outside the gene matches: 4. CDR3 amino acids: CASSMAGGPTDTQYL. CDR3 nucleotide sequence: TGTGCCAGTAGTATGGCGGGGGGGCCGACAGATACGCAGTATTTA.

This clonotype has only one observation. The chain has TRBV10-3 and TRBJ1-1; D might be TRBD1 (6 bases). V was cut by 6 bases and J by 4 bases, with 21 bases left in between. Germline V gives CDR1 ENHRY, CDR2 SYGVKD. This CDR3 is built from 16 residues. The CDR3 spells CAISRSGGDLSTEAFF. The CDR3 nucleotides are TGTGCCATCAGCCGGTCGGGGGGCGATTTATCCACTGAAGCTTTCTTT.

This clonotype was recorded only once. This clone may be a read error of a much larger clone one base away. The chain couples TRBV11-1 to TRBJ1-4; no reliable D call. The CDR3 has 14 residues. CDR1 is SGHAT and CDR2 is FQDESV in the germline V gene (reference sequence). The CDR3 sequence is CVSSRDGYDEKLFF. In DNA, the CDR3 is TGTGTCAGCAGCCGAGATGGGTACGATGAAAAACTGTTTTTT. The whole variable domain, filled in from reference TRBV11-1 and TRBJ1-4, reads EAEVAQSPRYKITEKSQAVAFWCDPISGHATLYWYRQILGQGPELLVQFQDESVVDDSQLPKDRFSAERLKGVDSTLKIQPAELGDSAMYLCVSSRDGYDEKLFFGSGTQLSVL.

The rearrangement links TRBV29-1 to TRBJ1-4; D gene ambiguous. Trimming took off 6 bases at V and 8 bases at J, with 10 bases between the two ends. CDR3 length equals 11 residues. Germline lookup yields CDR1 SQVTM and CDR2 ANQGSEA. The CDR3 here is CSVTSGEKLFF. In DNA, the CDR3 is TGCAGCGTAACCAGCGGCGAAAAACTGTTTTTT.

On this clonotype itself: A read error may explain this, as a much larger clone is one base away. The chain is built from TRBV19 and TRBJ2-1, with 11 bases fitting TRBD2. Germline V gene data show CDR1 as LNHDA and CDR2 as SQIVND (reference sequence). This CDR3 is 19 amino acids long. V was clipped by 6 bases and J by 4 bases; unmatched bases: 17. CDR3 protein: CASSTIFPRLAGRYNEQFF. As DNA, the CDR3 is TGTGCCAGTAGCACAATATTCCCAAGACTAGCGGGGCGGTACAATGAGCAGTTCTTC.